The T cell receptor (beta chain) described here comes from a study of T-cell memory formation after mild COVID-19. Study-wide results and caveats: CD4+ contracting clones were mainly CM and EM; CD8+ ones, EMRA.

Comment on this clonotype: What it binds is not known.

MiXCR, run by TCRdb on the 5' RACE reads, gives a single entry per CDR3 protein. The data show some 150,000 distinct CDR3 sequences, 20% to 25% seen once. This TCR was recovered from an adult woman who had mild COVID-19 (a few samples of this study predate the infection). Cell type and time point are not known. The specimen was PBMCs or a T cell subset sorted from them (not recorded which).

As DNA, the CDR3 is TGCAGCGTTGTCGAGAGACTAGCGATTGCAGATACGCAGTATTTT. It codes for CSVVERLAIADTQYF. The V and J genes are TRBV29-1 and TRBJ2-3; 8 nucleotides agree with TRBD2. Germline V lookup: CDR1 SQVTM, CDR2 ANQGSEA. The CDR3 is 15 amino acids. V lost 4 bases and J lost 4; bases outside the gene matches: 10.